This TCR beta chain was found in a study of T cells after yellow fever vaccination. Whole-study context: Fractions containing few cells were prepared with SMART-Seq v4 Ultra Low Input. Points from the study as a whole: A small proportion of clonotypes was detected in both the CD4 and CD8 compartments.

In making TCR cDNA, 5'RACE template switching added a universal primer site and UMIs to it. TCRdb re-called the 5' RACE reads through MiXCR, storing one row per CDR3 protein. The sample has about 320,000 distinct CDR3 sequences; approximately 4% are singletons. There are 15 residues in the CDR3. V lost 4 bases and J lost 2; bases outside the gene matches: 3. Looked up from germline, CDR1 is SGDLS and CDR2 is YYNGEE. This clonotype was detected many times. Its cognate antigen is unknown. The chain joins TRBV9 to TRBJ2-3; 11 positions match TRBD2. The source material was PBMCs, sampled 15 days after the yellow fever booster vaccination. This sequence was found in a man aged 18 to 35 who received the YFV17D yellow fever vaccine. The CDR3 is CASSLTSGVTDTQYF. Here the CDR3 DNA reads TGTGCCAGCAGCTTGACTAGCGGGGTCACAGATACGCAGTATTTT.